The rows below give T cell receptor beta chains drawn from one sample of a study of blood T cell repertoires in COVID-19. Profiled with immunoSEQ multiplex PCR; TCRdb holds only in-frame clones, not every one. Among roughly 160,000 clones listed, approximately 88% were seen once. Sequencing was carried out using peripheral blood. These receptors came from a man aged 18 to 35 with active or convalescent COVID-19. Both conserved end residues are part of each CDR3. The D gene is left open where the match is weak. Rows give clone size only sometimes, using once, few, many, or a class for an expanded clone.

cdr3_length d_call j_call v_call clone_size cdr3_aa
16 TRBD2 TRBJ2-3 TRBV7-6 . CASSPRTSGSTDTQYF
16 . TRBJ2-2 TRBV21-1 . CASSKVYREYTGELFF
14 . TRBJ1-1 TRBV3-1/TRBV3-2 . CASTMGGLNTEAFF
14 . TRBJ2-2 TRBV2 . CASSSQGANGELFF
14 TRBD1 TRBJ2-7 TRBV5-6 . CASKRTGKPYEQYF
12 . TRBJ1-1 TRBV11-3 . CASSLGETEAFF
15 TRBD1 TRBJ1-1 TRBV19 few CASRTDRGRNTEAFF
12 . TRBJ2-1 TRBV12-3/TRBV12-4 . CASRLLGHEQFF
14 . TRBJ2-3 TRBV5-8 . CASSLSRGTDTQYF
14 TRBD1 TRBJ1-3 TRBV18 . CASSPSGQGNTIYF
13 . TRBJ2-3 TRBV19 . CASKPGMVDTQYF
19 . TRBJ1-3 TRBV24-1 . CATSDSRGTPPGSGNTIYF
17 . TRBJ2-7 TRBV6-2/TRBV6-3 . CASSYNLRGISSYEQYF
15 . TRBJ2-1 TRBV15 . CATSSYKTGKYEQFF
12 . TRBJ1-1 TRBV19 few CASSIQNTEAFF
14 TRBD1 TRBJ1-4 TRBV15 once CATSNRGVNEKLFF
15 . TRBJ2-5 TRBV11-2 . CASSLNPIGAETQYF
15 TRBD2 TRBJ2-7 TRBV9 once CASSVEASGSHEQYF
16 . TRBJ1-2 TRBV6-1 . CASSGRQVLGVYGYTF
15 TRBD2 TRBJ2-1 TRBV3-1/TRBV3-2 . CASSPFRGGYNEQFF